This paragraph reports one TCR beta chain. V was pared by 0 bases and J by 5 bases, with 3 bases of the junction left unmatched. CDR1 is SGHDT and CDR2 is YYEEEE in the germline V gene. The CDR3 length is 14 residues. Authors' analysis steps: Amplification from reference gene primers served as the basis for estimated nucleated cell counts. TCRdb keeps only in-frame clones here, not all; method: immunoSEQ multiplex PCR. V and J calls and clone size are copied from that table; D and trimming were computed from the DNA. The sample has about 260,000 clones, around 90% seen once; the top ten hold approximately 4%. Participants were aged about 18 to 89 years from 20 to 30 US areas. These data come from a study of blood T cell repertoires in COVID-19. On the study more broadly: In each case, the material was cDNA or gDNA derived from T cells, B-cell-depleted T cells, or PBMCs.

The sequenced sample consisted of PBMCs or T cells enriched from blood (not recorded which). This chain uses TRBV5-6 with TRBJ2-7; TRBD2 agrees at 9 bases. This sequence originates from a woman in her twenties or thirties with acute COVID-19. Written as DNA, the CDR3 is TGTGCCAGCAGCTTGGCTAGCGGGAACCACGAGCAGTACTTC. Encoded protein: CASSLASGNHEQYF.